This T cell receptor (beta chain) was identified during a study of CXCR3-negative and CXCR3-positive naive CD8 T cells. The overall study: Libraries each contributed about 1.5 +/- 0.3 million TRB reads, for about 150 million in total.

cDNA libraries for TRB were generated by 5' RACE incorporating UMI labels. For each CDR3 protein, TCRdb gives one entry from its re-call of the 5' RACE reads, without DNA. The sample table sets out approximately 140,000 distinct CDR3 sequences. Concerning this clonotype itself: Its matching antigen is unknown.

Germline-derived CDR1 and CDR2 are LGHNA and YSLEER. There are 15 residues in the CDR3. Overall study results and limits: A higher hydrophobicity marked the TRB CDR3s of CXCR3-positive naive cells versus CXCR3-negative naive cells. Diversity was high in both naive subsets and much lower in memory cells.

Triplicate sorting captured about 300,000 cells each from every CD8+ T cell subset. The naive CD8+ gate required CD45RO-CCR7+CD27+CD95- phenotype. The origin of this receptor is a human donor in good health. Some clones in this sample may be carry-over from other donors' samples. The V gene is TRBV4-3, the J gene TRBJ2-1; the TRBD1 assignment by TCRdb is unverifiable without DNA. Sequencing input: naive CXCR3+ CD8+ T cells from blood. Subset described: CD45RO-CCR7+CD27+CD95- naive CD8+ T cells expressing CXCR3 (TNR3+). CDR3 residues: CASSQDPRGYNEQFF.